The entry below gives a single T cell receptor beta chain sequence along with its context. Antigen unknown. The data were taken from a study of radiation and T cells in renal cell carcinoma. Regarding the study as a whole: From baseline, blood top tumor clonotypes peaked at 2 weeks post-radiation.

Time point meaning: baseline pretreatment blood. Treatment defined: 15 Gy SBRT to primary tumor, nephrectomy 4 weeks later. Blood was sampled at baseline, 2 weeks and 4 weeks after SBRT. Here immunoSEQ multiplex PCR was the method, and the copy in TCRdb shows in-frame clones only, minus some. The table lists roughly 100,000 clones, 70% to 85% of them singletons. This CDR3 contains 13 residues. Trimming shortened V by 4 bases and J by 4 bases, and 11 bases separated the two germline ends. Germline V gene lookup returns CDR1 SGHKS and CDR2 YYEKEE (reference sequence). The sequence was collected from a man aged 55-75 years with renal cell carcinoma. The chain couples TRBV5-5 to TRBJ1-2; TRBD1 might be the D (6 bases). The specimen was blood, collected from a patient whose treatment included radiotherapy and nephrectomy. The CDR3 DNA reads as TGTGCCAGCAGCACGGACAGTAGCTATGGCTACACCTTC. Translating it yields CASSTDSSYGYTF.